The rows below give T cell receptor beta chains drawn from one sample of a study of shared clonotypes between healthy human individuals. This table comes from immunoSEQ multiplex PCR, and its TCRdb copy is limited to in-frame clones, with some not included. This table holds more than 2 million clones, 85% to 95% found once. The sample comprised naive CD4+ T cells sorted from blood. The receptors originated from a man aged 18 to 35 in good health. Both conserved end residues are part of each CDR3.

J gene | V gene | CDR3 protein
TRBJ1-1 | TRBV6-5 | CASSLRRQNTEAFF
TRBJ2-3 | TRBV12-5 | CASGPGTGGTDTQYF
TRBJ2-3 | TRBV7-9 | CASSLGYASGQTDTQYF
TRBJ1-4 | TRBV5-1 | CASRRRGAVNEKLFF
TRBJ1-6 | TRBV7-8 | CASSLYLDSPLHF
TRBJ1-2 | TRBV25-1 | CASSGGYGYTF
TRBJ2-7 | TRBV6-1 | CASSEFPGQLSYEQYF
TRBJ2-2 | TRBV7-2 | CASSLGGAGVTGELFF
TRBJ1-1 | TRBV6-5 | CASSRRDSLNTEAFF
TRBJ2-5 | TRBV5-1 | CASSLEAGGMVETQYF
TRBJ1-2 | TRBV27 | CASSLIPGVRGYTF
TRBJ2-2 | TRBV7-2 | CASSPDRGRTGELFF
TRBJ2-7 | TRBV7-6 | CASSSCVGDICEQYF
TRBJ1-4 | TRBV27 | CASSFGKGYEKLFF
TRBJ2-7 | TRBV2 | CASSGGRAAYEQYF
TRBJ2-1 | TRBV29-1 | CSVVFGTIYNEQFF
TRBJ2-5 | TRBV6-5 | CASSPFAGERTQYF
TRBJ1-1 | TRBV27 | CASSLWGRVNTEAFF
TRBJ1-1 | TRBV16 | CASTFVEAAEAFF
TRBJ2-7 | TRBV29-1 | CSVDETGTSGYEQYF
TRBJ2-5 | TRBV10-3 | CAISESGDSRGTQYF
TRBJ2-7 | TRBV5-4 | CASSLGSTSGSYEQYF
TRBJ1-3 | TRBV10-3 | CAMSTGLADTIYF
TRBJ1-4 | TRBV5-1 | CASSLVADLGEKLFF
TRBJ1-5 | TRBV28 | CASRPSGQPQHF
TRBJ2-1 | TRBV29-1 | CSVDGTSGSNEQFF